One and the same sample provided the 32 T cell receptor beta chains below, sequenced in a study of regulatory and conventional T cells in RAG deficiency. Sequencing used immunoSEQ multiplex PCR; TCRdb keeps in-frame clones, though not all of them. The repertoire holds around 30,000 clones, more than 90% seen once, with over 0.15% in the top ten. The sorted conventional CD4+ T cells were CD25-low and CD127-high, with genomic DNA sequenced. The same data also went into a second study, on regulatory T cells. That source adds: The PCR used 52 TRBV and 13 TRBJ primers.

The source material was CD25- CD4+ T cells sorted from blood. These receptors were obtained from a human donor in good health.

V gene TRBV5-1 combines with J gene TRBJ2-7; TRBD1 matches 9 bases. Germline CDR1 SGHRS, CDR2 YFSETQ. There are 16 residues in the CDR3. V dropped 4 bases and J dropped 0; count of bases not matched to a gene: 8. The CDR3 nucleotides are TGCGCCAGCAGCATGCCGGGGACAGGGAGCTCCTACGAGCAGTACTTC. Its translation: CASSMPGTGSSYEQYF.

This chain joins TRBV6-4 and TRBJ2-1; 7 bases align to TRBD2. Germline lookup yields CDR1 MRHNA and CDR2 SNTAGT. V was clipped by 2 bases and J by 1 base; unmatched bases: 5. This CDR3 is built from 16 residues. The CDR3 reads CASSDEWGLSYNEQFF. The CDR3 DNA follows: TGTGCCAGCAGTGACGAGTGGGGACTATCCTACAATGAGCAGTTCTTC.

The V and J genes are TRBV6-4 and TRBJ1-2; TRBD1 matches at 7 bases. There are 14 residues in the CDR3. Losses at the gene ends were 4 bases for V and 3 bases for J; bases not matched to a gene: 5. CDR1 is MRHNA, CDR2 SNTAGT, per germline. The CDR3 DNA sequence: TGTGCCAGCAGTGCAAACAGGGGCGACTATGGCTACACCTTC. Residues: CASSANRGDYGYTF.

This clone was observed once. This rearrangement joins TRBV7-3 to TRBJ2-1; no reliable D call. V lost 2 bases to trimming and J lost 2 bases, with 10 bases between them. Germline V lookup: CDR1 SGHTA, CDR2 FQGTGA. CDR3 size: 15 residues. The CDR3 sequence: CASSLAPGAYNEQFF. The CDR3 DNA is TGTGCCAGCAGCTTAGCACCAGGTGCCTACAATGAGCAGTTCTTC. Full variable domain (remainder filled in from reference TRBV7-3 and TRBJ2-1): GAGVSQTPSNKVTEKGKYVELRCDPISGHTALYWYRQSLGQGPEFLIYFQGTGAADDSGLPNDRFFAVRPEGSVSTLKIQRTERGDSAVYLCASSLAPGAYNEQFFGPGTRLTVL.

This clone was detected only once. The chain links TRBV6-4 to TRBJ2-1, with D unclear. The CDR3 runs to 15 residues. Germline-derived CDR1 and CDR2 are MRHNA and SNTAGT. V was clipped by 4 bases and J by 1 base, with 11 bases between them. The CDR3: CASSGDFPSYNEQFF. The CDR3 DNA reads TGTGCCAGCAGTGGTGACTTTCCATCCTACAATGAGCAGTTCTTC.

The CDR3 protein is CAISGLNTGELFF. CDR3 nucleotides: TGTGCCATCAGTGGACTAAACACCGGGGAGCTGTTTTTT. The rearrangement uses TRBV10-3 and TRBJ2-2; D might be TRBD2 (5 bases). The germline gives CDR1 ENHRY, CDR2 SYGVKD. This CDR3 spans 13 amino acids. Trimming left V 4 bases short and J 2 bases short, with 5 bases between.

This clone showed up just once. J is TRBJ1-6 and V is TRBV6-5; 10 bases align to TRBD1. The J segment lost 7 bases and the V segment lost 2 bases, leaving 2 bases of the junction unmatched. Per the germline V gene, CDR1 is MNHEY and CDR2 is SVGAGI. CDR3 length: 15 amino acids. The CDR3 protein is CASSYGTGVNSPLHF. The DNA of the CDR3 is TGTGCCAGCAGTTACGGGACAGGGGTGAATTCACCCCTCCACTTT.

The V and J genes are TRBV7-3 and TRBJ2-1; 8 positions match TRBD2. With V trimmed by 7 bases and J by 5 bases, 10 bases remained unmatched. The CDR3 contains 15 residues. Germline V CDR1 and CDR2: SGHTA, FQGTGA. CDR3 region: CASKKGAGVNNEQFF. DNA of the CDR3: TGTGCCAGCAAGAAGGGAGCGGGGGTAAACAATGAGCAGTTCTTC. Full variable domain (outside the CDR3, taken from reference TRBV7-3 and TRBJ2-1): GAGVSQTPSNKVTEKGKYVELRCDPISGHTALYWYRQSLGQGPEFLIYFQGTGAADDSGLPNDRFFAVRPEGSVSTLKIQRTERGDSAVYLCASKKGAGVNNEQFFGPGTRLTVL.

The rearrangement uses TRBV5-1 and TRBJ2-1, with TRBD1 matching over 7 bases. With V trimmed by 0 bases and J by 6 bases, 9 bases remained unmatched. Germline assignment: CDR1 SGHRS and CDR2 YFSETQ. The CDR3 loop spans 16 amino acids. The CDR3 region is CASSLGDRTGFNEQFF. In nucleotides, the CDR3 is TGCGCCAGCAGCTTGGGGGACAGAACGGGTTTCAATGAGCAGTTCTTC.

The sample holds one count of this clone. V and J are TRBV29-1 and TRBJ1-4; 7 bases fit TRBD1. Germline CDR1 is SQVTM and CDR2 is ANQGSEA. The V segment lost 6 bases and the J segment 5 bases; nucleotides outside the gene matches: 3. The CDR3 contains 12 residues. The DNA of the CDR3 is TGCAGCGTGTGGGACAGCAATGAAAAACTGTTTTTT. This codes for CSVWDSNEKLFF.

The V call is TRBV19, the J call TRBJ2-1; D is possibly TRBD1 (6 bases). The CDR3 consists of 14 residues. Germline V gives CDR1 LNHDA, CDR2 SQIVND (reference sequence). The ends were cut back, 6 bases at V and 6 bases at J, with 15 bases in the middle. CDR3 DNA sequence: TGTGCCAGTAGAAGAGGGGGTCCGACCAATGAGCAGTTCTTC. Its translation is CASRRGGPTNEQFF.

This chain connects TRBV5-1 to TRBJ2-1; 10 nucleotides match TRBD2. CDR3 size: 16 residues. Trimming cost V 4 bases and J 6 bases; bases outside gene matches: 10. Germline V lookup: CDR1 SGHRS, CDR2 YFSETQ. DNA for the CDR3: TGCGCCAGCAGCCAAGCCGGGACTAGCGCCTCCAATGAGCAGTTCTTC. It translates to CASSQAGTSASNEQFF.

V gene TRBV27 combines with J gene TRBJ1-5; possibly TRBD1 for D (5 bases). Trimming took off 5 bases at V and 4 bases at J, with 15 bases between the two ends. Germline CDR1 is MNHEY and CDR2 is SMNVEV (reference sequence). This CDR3 contains 15 residues. The CDR3 region is CASSPSAGRNQPQHF. Here the CDR3 DNA reads TGTGCCAGCAGTCCCTCGGCAGGGAGGAATCAGCCCCAGCATTTT.

The chain recombines TRBV18 with TRBJ2-7, with D perhaps TRBD1 (6 bases). The CDR3 length is 14 residues. Germline V CDR1 and CDR2: KGHSH, LQKENI. V dropped 4 bases and J dropped 3 bases, with 13 bases sitting between them. The CDR3 sequence is CASSLSGQHYEQYF. The CDR3 region has the DNA TGTGCCAGCTCACTCTCTGGACAGCACTACGAGCAGTACTTC.

The V gene is TRBV11-2, the J gene TRBJ1-2; 9 nucleotides match TRBD1. The CDR3 is 15 amino acids. The V and J ends lost 0 bases and 3 bases, in that order; junction bases with no gene match: 2. Germline V gives CDR1 SGHAT, CDR2 FQNNGV. This CDR3 reads CASSLEWDRDYGYTF. In DNA, the CDR3 is TGTGCCAGCAGCTTAGAGTGGGACAGGGACTATGGCTACACCTTC. The full variable domain, rest sourced from reference TRBV11-2 and TRBJ1-2, is EAGVAQSPRYKIIEKRQSVAFWCNPISGHATLYWYQQILGQGPKLLIQFQNNGVVDDSQLPKDRFSAERLKGVDSTLKIQPAKLEDSAVYLCASSLEWDRDYGYTFGSGTRLTVV.

The chain employs TRBV6-5 and TRBJ2-7; the match to TRBD2 covers 8 bases. CDR3 size: 13 residues. Trimming took 7 bases from V and 2 from J; bases not matched to a gene: 4. Germline-derived CDR1 and CDR2 are MNHEY and SVGAGI. CDR3 in DNA: TGTGCCAGCACCCCGGGGGGGCCCTACGAGCAGTACTTC. This codes for CASTPGGPYEQYF.

The rearrangement joins TRBV30 to TRBJ2-5; 9 nucleotides agree with TRBD1. The J call may not be correct, given that the DNA end is closer to TRBJ2-7. The CDR3 totals 13 residues. The germline V gene has CDR1 GTSNPN and CDR2 SVGIG (reference sequence). CDR3 sequence (DNA): TGTGCCTGGAGGACAGGGGGGAAATACGAGCAGTACTTC. It translates to CAWRTGGKYEQYF.

The chain employs TRBV6-5 and TRBJ1-1; D might be TRBD1 (5 bases). Trimming took off 0 bases at V and 0 bases at J, with 8 bases between the two ends. This CDR3 spans 15 amino acids. Germline CDR1 and CDR2: MNHEY and SVGAGI. The CDR3 sequence is CASSYSTAMNTEAFF. CDR3 nucleotides: TGTGCCAGCAGTTACTCGACAGCTATGAACACTGAAGCTTTCTTT.

V gene TRBV5-1 combines with J gene TRBJ2-5; tentatively, D is TRBD2 (5 bases). In germline, CDR1 is SGHRS, CDR2 YFSETQ. V lost 1 base and J lost 0, with 7 bases in between. The CDR3 consists of 14 residues. As DNA, the CDR3 is TGCGCCAGCAGCTTGAACGGGAACCAAGAGACCCAGTACTTC. It translates to CASSLNGNQETQYF.

This clone was counted once. The chain combines TRBV19 with TRBJ1-6; 7 nucleotides agree with TRBD1. The V segment lost 7 bases and the J segment 8 bases; nucleotides outside the gene matches: 5. CDR3 length: 13 amino acids. Germline V CDR1 and CDR2: LNHDA, SQIVND (reference sequence). DNA of the CDR3: TGTGCCAGTACCCGACAGGGAGATTCACCCCTCCACTTT. It is translated as CASTRQGDSPLHF.

The chain employs TRBV7-6 and TRBJ2-7; 12 bases line up with TRBD2. Germline CDR1 is SGHVS and CDR2 is FNYEAQ. This CDR3 comprises 15 residues. V shed 4 bases, J shed 4 bases, and the junction held 5 bases outside the gene matches. The CDR3 protein is CASSSGLAGPYEQYF. DNA for the CDR3: TGTGCCAGCAGCTCCGGACTAGCGGGGCCTTACGAGCAGTACTTC.

CDR3 nucleotide sequence: TGTGCCAGCAATAGACTGACCTCTGGAAACACCATATATTTT. It specifies CASNRLTSGNTIYF. V gene TRBV6-1 combines with J gene TRBJ1-3; D is uncertain. Trimming stripped 7 bases from V and 0 bases from J, with 10 bases between. This CDR3 region has 14 residues. CDR1 is MNHNS, CDR2 SASEGT, per germline.

The chain has TRBV4-1 and TRBJ1-3; D is undetermined. Germline V lookup: CDR1 MGHRA, CDR2 YSYEKL. V was clipped by 0 bases and J by 0 bases, with 9 bases between them. There are 16 residues in the CDR3. Here the CDR3 DNA reads TGCGCCAGCAGCCAAGATAATGGGCTCTCTGGAAACACCATATATTTT. Amino acids: CASSQDNGLSGNTIYF.

V gene TRBV6-5 combines with J gene TRBJ1-4, with a possible D match to TRBD1 (5 bases). Germline V gene data show CDR1 as MNHEY and CDR2 as SVGAGI. The CDR3 has 13 amino acids. With 3 bases removed from V and 5 bases from J, the gap between germline ends came to 7 bases. CDR3 nucleotide sequence: TGTGCCAGCAGTTATCCAGGGAATGAAAAACTGTTTTTT. The encoded protein is CASSYPGNEKLFF.

In the case of this clone: The junction and the germline gene differ at one end; a read error may be behind it. The identical CDR3 is also encoded by other nucleotide sequences in the sample. The V and J genes are TRBV6-1 and TRBJ2-7; D not resolved. The CDR3 sequence is 16 residues long. CDR1 is MNHNS and CDR2 is SASEGT in the germline V gene. The CDR3 spells CASSEGSGGFTYEQYF. The CDR3 DNA reads as TGTGCTAGCAGTGAAGGGTCTGGCGGCTTTACCTACGAGCAGTACTTC.

V usage is TRBV6-6 and J usage is TRBJ2-3; D uncertain. Germline-derived CDR1 and CDR2 are MNHNY and SVGAGI (reference sequence). Trimming cost V 6 bases and J 5 bases, with 9 bases left between them. The length of the CDR3 is 12 residues. CDR3 sequence reads: CASSYAGDTQYF. The CDR3 nucleotides read TGTGCCAGCAGCTACGCCGGAGATACGCAGTATTTT.

V gene TRBV5-1 combines with J gene TRBJ1-1; D is perhaps TRBD1 (6 bases). The CDR3 totals 16 residues. Deletions cut 4 bases from V and 3 bases from J, with 19 bases between. CDR1 is SGHRS, CDR2 YFSETQ, per germline. The CDR3 loop reads CASSLGQGPSHTEAFF. The CDR3 DNA follows: TGCGCCAGCAGCCTGGGGCAGGGGCCTAGTCACACTGAAGCTTTCTTT.

V gene TRBV19 combines with J gene TRBJ2-2, with 7 bases lining up with TRBD1. The V gene end was trimmed by 6 bases and the J gene end by 1 base; junction bases not matched to a gene: 5. Germline V gives CDR1 LNHDA, CDR2 SQIVND (reference sequence). CDR3 length equals 15 residues. The CDR3 DNA is TGTGCCAGTAGCGCCGGGACAGTGAACACCGGGGAGCTGTTTTTT. Protein product: CASSAGTVNTGELFF.

This clone appeared a single time. The gene calls are TRBV5-1 and TRBJ2-5; 7 positions agree with TRBD2. The CDR3 covers 15 residues. Germline loops: CDR1 SGHRS, CDR2 YFSETQ. Trimming removed 0 bases from V and 4 bases from J; junction bases left unmatched: 6. CDR3 residues: CASSLARGGGETQYF. The CDR3, as DNA: TGCGCCAGCAGCTTGGCAAGGGGCGGGGGAGAGACCCAGTACTTC.

A remark on this clone: Germline is not matched at one junction end, which may reflect a read error. The same CDR3 can be traced to other DNA sequences in this sample. The chain joins TRBV27 to TRBJ1-6; unclear D gene. The CDR3 is 18 residues long. CDR1 and CDR2 from the germline V gene are MNHEY and SMNVEV (reference sequence). The DNA for the CDR3 is TGTGCCAGCAGTTTAAGCGGGAGGTACAGCTCCTATAATTCCCCCCTCCACTTT. Protein: CASSLSGRYSSYNSPLHF.

The chain carries TRBV21-1 and TRBJ2-3; the table's TRBD1 call for D was not verified on the DNA. TRBV21-1 has pseudogene status. This CDR3 comprises 17 residues. The CDR3 sequence: CASSKTPPGMGTDTQYF. The CDR3 DNA sequence: TGTGCCAGCAGCAAAACCCCGCCAGGGATGGGCACAGATACGCAGTATTTT.

This clone was picked up one time. This chain links TRBV5-1 with TRBJ2-1, with 13 bases aligning to TRBD2. The junction had 6 bases not matched to a gene; V was cut back by 0 bases and J by 0 bases. Germline-derived CDR1 and CDR2 are SGHRS and YFSETQ. The CDR3 has 19 amino acids. The CDR3, as DNA: TGCGCCAGCAGCTTGGGACTAGCGGGGGGTTTAAGCTCCTACAATGAGCAGTTCTTC. It encodes CASSLGLAGGLSSYNEQFF.